Below, 20 T cell receptor beta chains from the same sample are listed, as sequenced in a study of T cells in Graves' hyperthyroidism and ophthalmopathy. The source material, RNA transcripts, was used to amplify TCR beta CDR3 regions. Researchers ran a first-round RT-PCR on the TCR CDR3 using the HTBI primer set. TCRdb reprocessed the multiplex PCR reads via MiXCR and lists one record per CDR3 protein. The profile shows about 700,000 distinct CDR3 sequences, 12% to 15% of them singletons. The sequenced sample was blood. The source of these receptors is a woman aged 18-29 years with Graves' hyperthyroidism.

The rearrangement links TRBV20-1 to TRBJ1-4; possibly TRBD1 for D (6 bases). The germline V gene encodes CDR1 DFQATT and CDR2 SNEGSKA (reference sequence). The V gene lost 3 bases and the J gene lost 3 bases, with 17 bases spanning the gap. This CDR3 has 16 residues. CDR3 in amino acids: CSASLFRGLANEKLFF. In nucleotides, the CDR3 is TGCAGTGCTAGTCTCTTCAGGGGCTTAGCTAATGAAAAACTGTTTTTT.

This clonotype was detected many times. The chain is built from TRBV28 and TRBJ2-1; D is uncertain. Germline V gives CDR1 MDHEN, CDR2 SYDVKM. Trimming left V 6 bases short and J 8 bases short, with 8 bases between. The CDR3 contains 11 residues. CDR3 residues: CASSPWHEQFF. Written as DNA, the CDR3 is TGTGCCAGCAGCCCGTGGCATGAGCAGTTCTTC.

The V call is TRBV28, the J call TRBJ1-2, with 10 bases identical to TRBD1. The germline CDR1 and CDR2 sequences are MDHEN and SYDVKM. The J segment lost 4 bases and the V segment lost 6 bases, leaving 5 bases of the junction unmatched. This CDR3 spans 14 amino acids. In DNA form, the CDR3 reads TGTGCCAGCAGGGGGGACAGGGGTGGCTATGGCTACACCTTC. It codes for CASRGDRGGYGYTF.

This clonotype occurred many times. The chain recombines TRBV6-2 or TRBV6-3 with TRBJ2-7; D uncertain. Between the trimmed V and J ends, which lost 2 bases and 2 bases, there was a span of 7 bases. Germline CDR1 MNHEY, CDR2 SVGEGT. This CDR3 has 13 residues. The CDR3 spells CASSYRTAYEQYF. CDR3 nucleotides: TGTGCCAGCAGTTACCGAACAGCCTACGAGCAGTACTTC.

This clonotype was observed many times. The chain links TRBV28 to TRBJ2-1; TRBD2 matches 9 bases. The germline V gene encodes CDR1 MDHEN and CDR2 SYDVKM. The V segment lost 8 bases and the J segment 4 bases; nucleotides outside the gene matches: 12. This CDR3 spans 16 amino acids. The CDR3 reads CASRPWPSGTYNEQFF. In DNA, the CDR3 is TGTGCCAGCCGGCCCTGGCCTAGCGGGACATACAATGAGCAGTTCTTC.

This clonotype was seen at least ten times. The chain couples TRBV11-2 to TRBJ2-2; 8 positions agree with TRBD1. Germline trimming cut 4 bases from V and 3 bases from J; bases unmatched to any gene: 10. CDR3 length: 17 amino acids. From germline, CDR1 is SGHAT and CDR2 FQNNGV. The CDR3 sequence is CASSSASGTGYTGELFF. The DNA of the CDR3 is TGTGCCAGCAGCTCGGCTTCCGGGACAGGTTACACCGGGGAGCTGTTTTTT.

This sequence joins TRBV7-2 and TRBJ2-5; D is unclear. Germline V CDR1 and CDR2: SGHTA, FQGNSA. The CDR3 covers 15 residues. V lost 1 base to trimming and J lost 0 bases, with 9 bases between them. CDR3 protein: CASSLVAWYQETQYF. CDR3 DNA: TGTGCCAGCAGCTTAGTTGCTTGGTACCAAGAGACCCAGTACTTC.

This clonotype came up many times. The rearrangement uses TRBV28 and TRBJ2-7; D is tentatively TRBD1 or TRBD2 (5 bases each). The CDR3 length is 14 residues. V was pared by 3 bases and J by 4 bases, with 13 bases between. CDR1 is MDHEN, CDR2 SYDVKM, per germline. In nucleotides, the CDR3 is TGTGCCAGCAGTTTCGGGACCCACCGGTACGAGCAGTACTTC. Translating it yields CASSFGTHRYEQYF.

This clonotype was counted ten times or more. The J gene is TRBJ1-1, the V gene TRBV18; 7 nucleotides align to TRBD1. This CDR3 spans 13 amino acids. Trimming took 6 bases from V and 7 from J; bases not matched to a gene: 8. CDR1 and CDR2 from the germline V gene are KGHSH and LQKENI. This CDR3 is CASSFGRDSEAFF. Written as DNA, the CDR3 is TGTGCCAGCTCTTTCGGCCGGGACAGTGAAGCTTTCTTT.

This clonotype was detected ten times or more. This chain connects TRBV20-1 to TRBJ1-2; D is unresolved. Germline CDR1 reads DFQATT; CDR2 reads SNEGSKA (reference sequence). The V end was cut by 6 bases, the J end by 5 bases, with 10 bases between. CDR3 size: 11 residues. CDR3 region: CSARTSYGYTF. The CDR3 DNA sequence: TGCAGTGCAAGAACCAGTTATGGCTACACCTTC.

This clonotype was seen repeatedly, ten times or more. The chain has TRBV18 and TRBJ1-2, with D perhaps TRBD1 (5 bases). V was clipped by 3 bases and J by 7 bases, with 15 bases between them. The germline gives CDR1 KGHSH, CDR2 LQKENI. The CDR3 runs to 14 residues. CDR3 DNA sequence: TGTGCCAGCTCACCCCCCGGGACTATAAGTGGCTACACCTTC. This translates into CASSPPGTISGYTF.

The sample holds a few counts of this clonotype. The chain joins TRBV20-1 to TRBJ2-1; 13 nucleotides match TRBD2. Germline CDR1 is DFQATT and CDR2 is SNEGSKA (reference sequence). Trimming cost V 3 bases and J 8 bases; bases outside gene matches: 13. This CDR3 spans 17 amino acids. CDR3 residues: CSASLSLAGGGTDEQFF. The CDR3 DNA reads as TGCAGTGCTAGTCTTTCACTAGCGGGGGGGGGTACGGATGAGCAGTTCTTC.

With respect to this clonotype: A junction boundary mismatches the germline segment, possibly from a read error. The rearrangement uses TRBV6-1 and TRBJ2-2; D is unclear. The CDR3 contains 14 residues. In germline, CDR1 is MNHNS, CDR2 SASEGT. CDR3: CASKFRQNTEELFF. The CDR3 bases are TGTGCCAGCAAGTTCAGACAAAACACCGAGGAGCTGTTTTTT.

This sequence joins TRBV2 and TRBJ2-2; maybe TRBD1 (5 bases). This CDR3 region has 15 residues. Germline values: CDR1 SNHLY, CDR2 FYNNEI. V was pared by 8 bases and J by 6 bases, with 19 bases between. For the CDR3, the DNA is TGTGCCAGCGAGTGGGGCAGGGTTAAGCCCGGGGAGCTGTTTTTT. Translating it yields CASEWGRVKPGELFF.

The V call is TRBV6-2 or TRBV6-3, the J call TRBJ2-7; maybe TRBD2 (6 bases). V dropped 0 bases and J dropped 6 bases, with 15 bases sitting between them. CDR3 length: 15 amino acids. Germline assignment: CDR1 MNHEY and CDR2 SVGEGT. The CDR3, as DNA: TGTGCCAGCAGTTACTCATGGACGGGAGAGGTCGAGCAGTACTTC. Translation gives CASSYSWTGEVEQYF.

The CDR3 reads CSARDFSFAGGHTDTQYF. The CDR3 DNA follows: TGCAGTGCTAGAGACTTTAGCTTTGCGGGAGGCCACACAGATACGCAGTATTTT. The chain carries TRBV20-1 and TRBJ2-3; 8 bases line up with TRBD2. There are 18 residues in the CDR3. The germline V gene encodes CDR1 DFQATT and CDR2 SNEGSKA (reference sequence). Unmatched junction bases numbered 13, after V lost 0 bases and J lost 2 bases.

The rearrangement joins TRBV5-4 to TRBJ2-7; perhaps TRBD1 as D (6 bases). CDR1 and CDR2 (germline): SGHNT, YYREEE (reference sequence). The CDR3 has 15 amino acids. V was shortened by 0 bases and J by 2 bases, with 12 bases between the two germline ends. The CDR3 is CASSLGGTLAYEQYF. The CDR3 DNA follows: TGTGCCAGCAGCTTGGGAGGGACATTGGCCTACGAGCAGTACTTC. Filled out from reference TRBV5-4 and TRBJ2-7, the complete variable domain reads ETGVTQSPTHLIKTRGQQVTLRCSSQSGHNTVSWYQQALGQGPQFIFQYYREEENGRGNFPPRFSGLQFPNYSSELNVNALELDDSALYLCASSLGGTLAYEQYFGPGTRLTVT.

This clonotype was seen just once. A much bigger clone sits one base away, suggesting this may be a read error. The chain employs TRBV7-2 and TRBJ2-7, with D perhaps matching TRBD1 or TRBD2 (6 bases each). Trimming took off 2 bases at V and 2 bases at J, with 13 bases between the two ends. CDR3 length: 15 residues. The germline V gene has CDR1 SGHTA and CDR2 FQGNSA. CDR3 sequence: CASSLRGAGTYEQYF. CDR3 in DNA: TGTGCCAGCAGCTTAAGGGGGGCGGGAACCTACGAGCAGTACTTC.

This clonotype was observed a handful of times. The chain joins TRBV6-1 to TRBJ1-4; D gene ambiguous. V gave up 7 bases and J gave up 5 bases, with 14 bases separating them. The CDR3 sequence is 14 residues long. Germline V CDR1 and CDR2: MNHNS, SASEGT. The CDR3: CASTSGSTNEKLFF. In DNA form, the CDR3 reads TGTGCCAGCACCTCGGGGAGTACGAATGAAAAACTGTTTTTT.

This clonotype has at least ten counts. This chain connects TRBV6-6 to TRBJ2-7; D is ambiguous. This CDR3 comprises 14 residues. V was pared by 0 bases and J by 3 bases, with 9 bases between. The germline V gene encodes CDR1 MNHNY and CDR2 SVGAGI (reference sequence). CDR3 amino acids: CASSYSMGRYEQYF. In DNA form, the CDR3 reads TGTGCCAGCAGTTACTCTATGGGCCGCTACGAGCAGTACTTC.